This record covers a single T cell receptor beta chain. Its target is unknown. Sequencing used immunoSEQ multiplex PCR; TCRdb keeps in-frame clones, though not all of them. The sample records roughly 60,000 clones, under 90% being singletons. In germline, CDR1 is KGHSH, CDR2 LQKENI. V lost 3 bases and J lost 0, with 9 bases in between. CDR3 size: 14 residues. This entry belongs to a study of OX40 agonist ivuxolimab in advanced cancers. General study findings and limits: Clones of CD4+ and CD8+ blood T cells grew by week 6 at doses of 0.1 to 3.0 mg/kg.

Sequences were derived from CD4+ or CD8+ T cells sorted from blood, sampled in a trial of the OX40 agonist ivuxolimab. The chain carries TRBV18 and TRBJ2-7; D could derive from TRBD1 or TRBD2 (5 bases each). This receptor was identified in an adult with an advanced solid tumor such as melanoma, head and neck, liver or kidney cancer. In nucleotides, the CDR3 is TGTGCCAGCTCACCGGGACGGAGCTCCTACGAGCAGTACTTC. Translating gives CASSPGRSSYEQYF. Filled out from reference TRBV18 and TRBJ2-7, the complete variable domain reads NAGVMQNPRHLVRRRGQEARLRCSPMKGHSHVYWYRQLPEEGLKFMVYLQKENIIDESGMPKERFSAEFPKEGPSILRIQQVVRGDSAAYFCASSPGRSSYEQYFGPGTRLTVT.